This T cell receptor beta chain was identified in a study of CD8+ T cells in alopecia areata. Comment on this clone: Its target is unknown.

General study results and limits: An increase in clonality over normal scalp was evident in lesional scalp, especially alopecia totalis/universalis.

It was cDNA, reverse transcribed from extracted RNA, that served as the sequencing template. Produced via immunoSEQ multiplex PCR; TCRdb's table is partial and in-frame only. The sample gives 100,000 to 150,000 clones, roughly 50% of which show up once; around a sixth is in the top ten. V was clipped by 7 bases and J by 9 bases, with 12 bases between them. The CDR3 contains 10 residues. Germline CDR1 SQVTM, CDR2 ANQGSEA. The authors sorted CD4+ and CD8+ T cells from PBMCs. Sequences were derived from CD8+ T cells sorted from blood, sampled at week 0. The clonotype was recovered from a human donor with alopecia areata. The chain uses TRBV29-1 and TRBJ1-1; TRBD1 might be the D (5 bases). The CDR3 DNA sequence: TGCAGCGATGGGACGGCTCAAGCTTTCTTT. Translated: CSDGTAQAFF. Together with reference TRBV29-1 and TRBJ1-1, the CDR3 gives the full variable domain: SAVISQKPSRDICQRGTSLTIQCQVDSQVTMMFWYRQQPGQSLTLIATANQGSEATYESGFVIDKFPISRPNLTFSTLTVSNMSPEDSSIYLCSDGTAQAFFGQGTRLTVV.